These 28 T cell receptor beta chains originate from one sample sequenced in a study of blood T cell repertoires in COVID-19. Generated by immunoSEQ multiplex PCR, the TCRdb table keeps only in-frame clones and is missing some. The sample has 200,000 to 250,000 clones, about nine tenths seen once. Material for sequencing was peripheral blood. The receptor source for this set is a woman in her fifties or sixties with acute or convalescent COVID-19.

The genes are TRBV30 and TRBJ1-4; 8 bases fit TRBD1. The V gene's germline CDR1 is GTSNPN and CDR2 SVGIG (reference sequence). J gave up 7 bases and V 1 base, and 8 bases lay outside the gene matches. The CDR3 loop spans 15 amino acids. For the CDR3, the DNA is TGTGCCTGGAGTGAGTGGACAGGGAGGGGTGAAAAACTGTTTTTT. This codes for CAWSEWTGRGEKLFF.

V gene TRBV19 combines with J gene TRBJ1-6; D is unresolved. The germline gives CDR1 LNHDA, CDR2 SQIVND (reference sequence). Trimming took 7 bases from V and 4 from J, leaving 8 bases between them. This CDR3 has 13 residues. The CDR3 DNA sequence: TGTGCCAGTAAGCAGGTGTATAATTCACCCCTCCACTTT. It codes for CASKQVYNSPLHF.

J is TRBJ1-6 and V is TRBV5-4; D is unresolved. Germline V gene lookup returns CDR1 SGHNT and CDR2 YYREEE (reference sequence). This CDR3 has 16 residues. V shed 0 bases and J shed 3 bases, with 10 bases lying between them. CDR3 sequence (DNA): TGTGCCAGCAGCTTGGGATACCGCGACTATAATTCACCCCTCCACTTT. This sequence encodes CASSLGYRDYNSPLHF.

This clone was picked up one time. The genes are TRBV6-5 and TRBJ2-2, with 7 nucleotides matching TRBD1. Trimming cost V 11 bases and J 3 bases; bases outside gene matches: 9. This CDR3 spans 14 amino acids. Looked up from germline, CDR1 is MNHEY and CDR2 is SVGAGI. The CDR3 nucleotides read TGTGCCGGAAGAGGGGGCTTGTACACCGGGGAGCTGTTTTTT. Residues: CAGRGGLYTGELFF.

The CDR3 is CAWISAGLAYGYTF. The CDR3 coding sequence is TGTGCCTGGATCTCGGCAGGCCTCGCCTATGGCTACACCTTC. V usage is TRBV30 and J usage is TRBJ1-2; D gene uncertain. With 4 bases removed from V and 4 bases from J, the gap between germline ends came to 16 bases. Germline V gives CDR1 GTSNPN, CDR2 SVGIG (reference sequence). The CDR3 spans 14 residues.

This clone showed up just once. The CDR3 here is CASSPHGGRQGGFSGANVLTF. CDR3 nucleotide sequence: TGCGCCAGCAGCCCGCATGGGGGGAGACAGGGAGGTTTTTCTGGGGCCAACGTCCTGACTTTC. J is TRBJ2-6 and V is TRBV5-1; D may be TRBD1 (7 bases). Trimming stripped 4 bases from V and 1 base from J, with 27 bases between. The CDR3 is 21 amino acids. Germline CDR1 reads SGHRS; CDR2 reads YFSETQ.

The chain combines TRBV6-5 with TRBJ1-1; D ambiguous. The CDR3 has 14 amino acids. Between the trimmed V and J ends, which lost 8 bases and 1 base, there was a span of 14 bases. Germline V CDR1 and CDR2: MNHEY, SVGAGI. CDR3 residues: CASRREAGNTEAFF. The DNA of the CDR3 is TGTGCCAGCCGGAGGGAGGCCGGGAACACTGAAGCTTTCTTT.

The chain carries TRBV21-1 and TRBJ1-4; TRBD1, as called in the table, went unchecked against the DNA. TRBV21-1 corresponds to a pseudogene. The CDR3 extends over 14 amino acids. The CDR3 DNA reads TGTGCCAGCAGCACGACAGGGCATAATGAAAAACTGTTTTTT. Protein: CASSTTGHNEKLFF.

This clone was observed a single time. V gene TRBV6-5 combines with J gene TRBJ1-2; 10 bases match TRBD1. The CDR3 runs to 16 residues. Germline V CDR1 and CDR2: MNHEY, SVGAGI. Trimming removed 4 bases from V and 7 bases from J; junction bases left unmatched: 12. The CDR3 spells CASSSGDRGRLSGYTF. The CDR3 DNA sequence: TGTGCCAGCAGTTCCGGAGACAGGGGGCGATTGAGTGGCTACACCTTC.

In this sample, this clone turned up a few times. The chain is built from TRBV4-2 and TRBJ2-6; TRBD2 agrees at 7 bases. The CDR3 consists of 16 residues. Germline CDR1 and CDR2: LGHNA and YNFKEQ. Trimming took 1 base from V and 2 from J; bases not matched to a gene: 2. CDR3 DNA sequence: TGTGCCAGCAGCCAAGTTGCGGGGGCTGGGGCCAACGTCCTGACTTTC. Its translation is CASSQVAGAGANVLTF.

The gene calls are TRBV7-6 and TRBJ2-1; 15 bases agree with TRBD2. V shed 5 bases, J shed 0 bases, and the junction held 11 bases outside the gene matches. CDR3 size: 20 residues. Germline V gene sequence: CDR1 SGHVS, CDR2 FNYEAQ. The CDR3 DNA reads TGTGCCAGCAGCATGGGACTAGCGGGAGGCACCCAGAGCTCCTACAATGAGCAGTTCTTC. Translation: CASSMGLAGGTQSSYNEQFF.

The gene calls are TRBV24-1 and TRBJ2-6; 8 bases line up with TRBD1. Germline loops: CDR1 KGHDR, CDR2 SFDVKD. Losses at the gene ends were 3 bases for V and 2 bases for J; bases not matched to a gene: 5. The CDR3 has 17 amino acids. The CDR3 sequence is CATSDGRRGPGANVLTF. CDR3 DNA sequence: TGTGCCACCAGTGATGGCCGCAGGGGGCCTGGGGCCAACGTCCTGACTTTC.

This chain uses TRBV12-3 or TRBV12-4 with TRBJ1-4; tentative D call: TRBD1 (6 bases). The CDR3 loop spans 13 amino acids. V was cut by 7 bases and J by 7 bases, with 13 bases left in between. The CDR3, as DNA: TGTGCCAGCATGAACAGGGTATCTGAAAAACTGTTTTTT. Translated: CASMNRVSEKLFF.

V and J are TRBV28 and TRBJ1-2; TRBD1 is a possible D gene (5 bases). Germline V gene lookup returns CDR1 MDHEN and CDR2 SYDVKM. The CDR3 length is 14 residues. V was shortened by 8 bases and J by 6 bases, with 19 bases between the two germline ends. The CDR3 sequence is CASGLLDRGNGYTF. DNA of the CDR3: TGTGCCAGCGGACTATTAGACAGAGGAAATGGCTACACCTTC.

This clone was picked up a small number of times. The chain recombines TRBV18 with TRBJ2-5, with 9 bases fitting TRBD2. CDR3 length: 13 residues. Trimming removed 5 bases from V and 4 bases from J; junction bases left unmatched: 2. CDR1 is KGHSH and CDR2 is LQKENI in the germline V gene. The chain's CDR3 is CASSIAGVETQYF. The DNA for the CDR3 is TGTGCCAGCTCAATAGCGGGAGTAGAGACCCAGTACTTC.

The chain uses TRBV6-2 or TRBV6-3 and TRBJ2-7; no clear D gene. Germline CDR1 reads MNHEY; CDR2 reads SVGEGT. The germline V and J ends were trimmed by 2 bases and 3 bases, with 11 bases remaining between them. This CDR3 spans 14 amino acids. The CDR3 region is CASSYPGRLYEQYF. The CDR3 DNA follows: TGTGCCAGCAGTTACCCCGGCAGGCTCTACGAGCAGTACTTC.

Written as DNA, the CDR3 is TGTGCCAGCAGTTACCTCGGTTACCCCACCGAAAAACTGTTTTTT. Amino acids: CASSYLGYPTEKLFF. The chain employs TRBV6-6 and TRBJ1-4; D unclear. The CDR3 totals 15 residues. The V and J ends lost 2 bases and 8 bases respectively, with 15 bases between them. Germline V gene sequence: CDR1 MNHNY, CDR2 SVGAGI (reference sequence).

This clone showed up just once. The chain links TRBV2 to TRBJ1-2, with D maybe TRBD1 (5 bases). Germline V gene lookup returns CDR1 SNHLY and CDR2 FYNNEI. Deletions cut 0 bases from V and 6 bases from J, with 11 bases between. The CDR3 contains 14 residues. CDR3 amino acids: CASSEASRADGYTF. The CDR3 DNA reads TGTGCCAGCAGTGAAGCGTCCAGGGCTGATGGCTACACCTTC.

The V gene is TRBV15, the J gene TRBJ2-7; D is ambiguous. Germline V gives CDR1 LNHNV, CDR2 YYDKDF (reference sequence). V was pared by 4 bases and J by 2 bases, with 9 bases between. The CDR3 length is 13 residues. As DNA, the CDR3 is TGTGCCACCAGCACCCGAGAGGCCTACGAGCAGTACTTC. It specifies CATSTREAYEQYF.

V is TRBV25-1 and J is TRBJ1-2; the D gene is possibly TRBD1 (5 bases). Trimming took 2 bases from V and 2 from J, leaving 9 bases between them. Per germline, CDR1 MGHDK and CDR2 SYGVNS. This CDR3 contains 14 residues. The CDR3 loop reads CASSEVGGNYGYTF. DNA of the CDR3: TGTGCCAGCAGTGAAGTGGGGGGAAACTATGGCTACACCTTC.

Here the CDR3 DNA reads TGTGCCATCAGTGTGAACAGCTACGAGCAGTACTTC. This gives the protein CAISVNSYEQYF. The chain carries TRBV10-3 and TRBJ2-7, with unresolved D. CDR1 is ENHRY and CDR2 is SYGVKD in the germline V gene. Between the trimmed V and J ends, which lost 4 bases and 3 bases, there was a span of 7 bases. This CDR3 region has 12 residues.

The DNA of the CDR3 is TGTGCCAGCGATGGAACGGGGGGGTTCCCTGGAAACACCATATATTTT. This translates into CASDGTGGFPGNTIYF. The V gene is TRBV28, the J gene TRBJ1-3; a possible D gene is TRBD1 (5 bases). The CDR3 extends over 16 amino acids. The germline V and J ends were trimmed by 8 bases and 2 bases, with 19 bases remaining between them. The germline gives CDR1 MDHEN, CDR2 SYDVKM.

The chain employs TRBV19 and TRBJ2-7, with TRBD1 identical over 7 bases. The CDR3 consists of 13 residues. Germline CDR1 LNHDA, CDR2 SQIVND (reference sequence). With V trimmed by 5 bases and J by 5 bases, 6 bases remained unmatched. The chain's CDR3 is CASSPQTGHEQYF. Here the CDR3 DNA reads TGTGCCAGTAGTCCACAGACAGGGCACGAGCAGTACTTC.

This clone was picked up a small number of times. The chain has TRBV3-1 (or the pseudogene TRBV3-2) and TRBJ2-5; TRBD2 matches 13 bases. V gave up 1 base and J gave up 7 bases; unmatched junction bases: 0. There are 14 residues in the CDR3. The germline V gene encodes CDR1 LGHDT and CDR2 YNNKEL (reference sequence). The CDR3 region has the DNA TGTGCCAGCAGCCAAGGACTAGCGGGGGGGACCCAGTACTTC. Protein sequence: CASSQGLAGGTQYF.

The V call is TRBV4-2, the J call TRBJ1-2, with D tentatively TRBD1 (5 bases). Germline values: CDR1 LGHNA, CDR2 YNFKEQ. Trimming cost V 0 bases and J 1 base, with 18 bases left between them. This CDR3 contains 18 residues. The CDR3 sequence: CASSQEGVPTLGNYGYTF. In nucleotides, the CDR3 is TGTGCCAGCAGCCAAGAAGGGGTCCCGACCCTCGGTAACTATGGCTACACCTTC.

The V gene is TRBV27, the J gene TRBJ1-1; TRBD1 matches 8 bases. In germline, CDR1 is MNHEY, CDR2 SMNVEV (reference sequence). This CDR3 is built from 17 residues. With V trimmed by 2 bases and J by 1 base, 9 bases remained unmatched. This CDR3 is CASSLRTGINQNTEAFF. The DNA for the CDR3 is TGTGCCAGCAGTTTACGGACAGGGATTAACCAGAACACTGAAGCTTTCTTT.

DNA of the CDR3: TGTGCCGTCTTGCTAGGCGGGTTGTACGAGCAGTACTTC. Its translation: CAVLLGGLYEQYF. The chain has TRBV6-5 and TRBJ2-7, with D possibly TRBD2 on 5 matching bases. CDR3 size: 13 residues. CDR1 MNHEY and CDR2 SVGAGI come from the germline V gene. V lost 11 bases and J lost 4, with 18 bases in between.

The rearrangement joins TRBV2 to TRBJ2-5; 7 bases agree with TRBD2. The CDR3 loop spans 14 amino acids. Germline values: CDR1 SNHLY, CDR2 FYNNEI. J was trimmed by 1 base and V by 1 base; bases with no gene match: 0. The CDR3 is CASSEERGQETQYF. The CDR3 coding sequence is TGTGCCAGCAGTGAAGAGCGGGGCCAAGAGACCCAGTACTTC. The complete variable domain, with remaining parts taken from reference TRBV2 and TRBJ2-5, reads EPEVTQTPSHQVTQMGQEVILRCVPISNHLYFYWYRQILGQKVEFLVSFYNNEISEKSEIFDDQFSVERPDGSNFTLKIRSTKLEDSAMYFCASSEERGQETQYFGPGTRLLVL.